What follows are 20 T cell receptor beta chains derived from one specimen sequenced in a study of blood T cell repertoires in COVID-19. Assay: immunoSEQ multiplex PCR; the TCRdb copy retains only in-frame clones and omits some. The table shows around 80,000 clones, with roughly 82% occurring only once. The sample taken for sequencing was peripheral blood. The source of these receptors is a man older than 75 with acute or convalescent COVID-19.

The rearrangement links TRBV5-1 to TRBJ2-5; TRBD1 matches at 10 bases. Germline assignment: CDR1 SGHRS and CDR2 YFSETQ. Losses at the gene ends were 4 bases for V and 1 base for J; bases not matched to a gene: 4. This CDR3 contains 15 residues. DNA for the CDR3: TGCGCCAGCAGCATAGGACAGGGGGGCCAAGAGACCCAGTACTTC. Its protein product is CASSIGQGGQETQYF.

The chain uses TRBV3-1 (or the pseudogene TRBV3-2) and TRBJ2-5; D is possibly TRBD1 (6 bases). Germline V gene data show CDR1 as LGHDT and CDR2 as YNNKEL (reference sequence). Trimming cost V 4 bases and J 1 base, with 10 bases left between them. The CDR3 has 14 residues. The CDR3 nucleotides are TGTGCCAGCAGCCCCCGGACAGTCCAAGAGACCCAGTACTTC. Translation: CASSPRTVQETQYF.

The gene calls are TRBV30 and TRBJ1-1, with 10 bases that match TRBD1. J was trimmed by 8 bases and V by 5 bases; bases with no gene match: 8. CDR3 length: 13 amino acids. Germline CDR1 and CDR2: GTSNPN and SVGIG (reference sequence). CDR3 in amino acids: CAWGDRGRIEAFF. DNA of the CDR3: TGTGCCTGGGGTGACAGGGGGCGCATAGAAGCTTTCTTT. Full variable domain (missing parts from reference TRBV30 and TRBJ1-1): SQTIHQWPATLVQPVGSPLSLECTVEGTSNPNLYWYRQAAGRGLQLLFYSVGIGQISSEVPQNLSASRPQDRQFILSSKKLLLSDSGFYLCAWGDRGRIEAFFGQGTRLTVV.

The genes are TRBV29-1 and TRBJ1-2; TRBD1 matches 8 bases. The CDR3 has 12 residues. V gave up 0 bases and J gave up 8 bases; unmatched junction bases: 2. The V gene's germline CDR1 is SQVTM and CDR2 ANQGSEA. The CDR3 DNA reads as TGCAGCGTTGAAGATACAGGGGGAGGCTACACCTTC. Translation gives CSVEDTGGGYTF.

This clone has more than one count but fewer than ten. For the CDR3, the DNA is TGTGCCAGCTCACCTTACAGGGTCAATCAGCCCCAGCATTTT. Amino acids: CASSPYRVNQPQHF. The J gene is TRBJ1-5, the V gene TRBV18; D is perhaps TRBD1 (6 bases). V was clipped by 3 bases and J by 3 bases, with 9 bases between them. CDR3 length: 14 amino acids. In germline, CDR1 is KGHSH, CDR2 LQKENI.

This sequence joins TRBV7-2 and TRBJ1-2, with D possibly TRBD1 on 5 matching bases. The CDR3 sequence is 15 residues long. The germline V and J ends were trimmed by 5 bases and 4 bases, with 17 bases remaining between them. The V gene's germline CDR1 is SGHTA and CDR2 FQGNSA. This chain's CDR3 is CASSPWGGGVYGYTF. The CDR3 DNA follows: TGTGCCAGCAGCCCTTGGGGGGGAGGGGTCTATGGCTACACCTTC.

The chain couples TRBV10-3 to TRBJ1-1; D might be TRBD1 (5 bases). Germline lookup yields CDR1 ENHRY and CDR2 SYGVKD. Trimming left V 4 bases short and J 0 bases short, with 12 bases between. CDR3 size: 15 residues. CDR3 sequence reads: CAISVGGTMNTEAFF. The DNA for the CDR3 is TGTGCCATCAGTGTTGGGGGGACGATGAACACTGAAGCTTTCTTT.

The chain recombines TRBV6-5 with TRBJ1-2; TRBD1 is a possible D gene (5 bases). This CDR3 contains 14 residues. Trimming shortened V by 6 bases and J by 8 bases, and 19 bases separated the two germline ends. Germline-derived CDR1 and CDR2 are MNHEY and SVGAGI. Here the CDR3 DNA reads TGTGCCAGCAGACGCCCGACAGTCGACGTGGGCTACACCTTC. Encoded protein: CASRRPTVDVGYTF.

The CDR3 loop is CASSIGPGRGQGYGYTF. The CDR3 region has the DNA TGTGCCAGTAGTATAGGGCCGGGCAGGGGGCAGGGCTATGGCTACACCTTC. The chain carries TRBV19 and TRBJ1-2; 8 bases line up with TRBD1. Germline V gives CDR1 LNHDA, CDR2 SQIVND (reference sequence). The CDR3 consists of 17 residues. V gave up 1 base and J gave up 4 bases; unmatched junction bases: 11.

The CDR3 spells CASGLTQETQYF. In nucleotides, the CDR3 is TGTGCTAGTGGTTTGACTCAAGAGACCCAGTACTTC. The rearrangement uses TRBV12-5 and TRBJ2-5; D unresolved. Germline V CDR1 and CDR2: LGHNT, FRNRAP. The CDR3 totals 12 residues. V lost 2 bases and J lost 2, with 3 bases in between.

A remark on this clone: Different DNA sequences within this sample yield the same CDR3. The chain uses TRBV2 and TRBJ1-1; 8 positions agree with TRBD1. This CDR3 contains 14 residues. The ends lost 2 bases at V and 4 bases at J; junction bases unmatched: 3. The germline gives CDR1 SNHLY, CDR2 FYNNEI. The CDR3 is CASSERQGATEAFF. DNA of the CDR3: TGTGCCAGCAGTGAACGGCAGGGGGCCACTGAAGCTTTCTTT. The whole variable domain, filled in from reference TRBV2 and TRBJ1-1, reads EPEVTQTPSHQVTQMGQEVILRCVPISNHLYFYWYRQILGQKVEFLVSFYNNEISEKSEIFDDQFSVERPDGSNFTLKIRSTKLEDSAMYFCASSERQGATEAFFGQGTRLTVV.

This chain connects TRBV10-1 to TRBJ1-2, with D hard to call. Germline CDR1 is WNHNN and CDR2 is SYGVQD (reference sequence). Trimming took 3 bases from V and 8 from J, leaving 10 bases between them. The CDR3 runs to 12 residues. The CDR3 protein is CASSEEAVGYTF. The CDR3 region has the DNA TGCGCCAGCAGTGAAGAGGCGGTGGGCTACACCTTC.

V is TRBV7-2 and J is TRBJ2-5; 12 bases are shared with TRBD2. The germline V gene encodes CDR1 SGHTA and CDR2 FQGNSA. The CDR3 consists of 16 residues. Losses at the gene ends were 2 bases for V and 4 bases for J; bases not matched to a gene: 5. CDR3 sequence: CASSLLASGGAETQYF. CDR3 DNA sequence: TGTGCCAGCAGCTTATTAGCTAGCGGGGGGGCAGAGACCCAGTACTTC.

CDR3 in amino acids: CASSLDGTSGPYNEQFF. The CDR3 DNA reads as TGTGCCAGCAGCTTAGACGGGACTAGCGGGCCCTACAATGAGCAGTTCTTC. The genes are TRBV11-2 and TRBJ2-1; 12 bases match TRBD2. The CDR3 totals 17 residues. The V gene end was trimmed by 0 bases and the J gene end by 2 bases; junction bases not matched to a gene: 2. Germline V gene data show CDR1 as SGHAT and CDR2 as FQNNGV.

This chain connects TRBV5-1 to TRBJ2-7; D call uncertain. The germline gives CDR1 SGHRS, CDR2 YFSETQ. The V end was cut by 0 bases, the J end by 0 bases, with 10 bases between. The CDR3 is 15 residues long. CDR3 sequence reads: CASSLGQESSYEQYF. The CDR3 coding sequence is TGCGCCAGCAGCTTGGGGCAGGAAAGCTCCTACGAGCAGTACTTC.

The count of this clone is one. The CDR3 DNA reads as TGTGCCAGCTCACAAACAGGGAGCCCTAATGAAAAACTGTTTTTT. Its protein product is CASSQTGSPNEKLFF. This rearrangement joins TRBV18 to TRBJ1-4, with D possibly matching TRBD1 (6 bases). The germline V and J ends were trimmed by 4 bases and 3 bases, with 12 bases remaining between them. The germline CDR1 and CDR2 sequences are KGHSH and LQKENI. This CDR3 is built from 15 residues.

The chain is built from TRBV7-8 and TRBJ1-2; tentative D call: TRBD1 (6 bases). The germline V gene has CDR1 SGHVS and CDR2 FQNEAQ. This CDR3 region has 13 residues. V was trimmed by 5 bases and J by 7 bases, leaving 14 bases between them. In DNA, the CDR3 is TGTGCCAGCAGCCCACAGGGTCTAGGTGGCTACACCTTC. This encodes CASSPQGLGGYTF.

This sequence joins TRBV7-8 and TRBJ1-1, with 8 bases aligning to TRBD1. V was clipped by 3 bases and J by 5 bases; unmatched bases: 5. The germline V gene has CDR1 SGHVS and CDR2 FQNEAQ. This CDR3 is built from 14 residues. CDR3 bases: TGTGCCAGCAGCTTCGGACAGGGTAGAACTGAAGCTTTCTTT. Its protein is CASSFGQGRTEAFF.

The V gene is TRBV4-1, the J gene TRBJ1-1; tentative D call: TRBD1 (6 bases). Germline-derived CDR1 and CDR2 are MGHRA and YSYEKL. This CDR3 spans 16 amino acids. Trimming took off 1 base at V and 5 bases at J, with 17 bases between the two ends. CDR3 protein: CASSQGSPQGWTEAFF. The DNA of the CDR3 is TGCGCCAGCAGCCAAGGATCCCCACAGGGTTGGACTGAAGCTTTCTTT.

The CDR3 is CATSRGEIATNEKLFF. CDR3 DNA sequence: TGTGCCACCAGCAGAGGGGAGATTGCAACTAATGAAAAACTGTTTTTT. This chain links TRBV15 with TRBJ1-4; D remains ambiguous. The CDR3 has 16 residues. The germline gives CDR1 LNHNV, CDR2 YYDKDF (reference sequence). The ends were cut back, 1 base at V and 0 bases at J, with 9 bases in the middle.